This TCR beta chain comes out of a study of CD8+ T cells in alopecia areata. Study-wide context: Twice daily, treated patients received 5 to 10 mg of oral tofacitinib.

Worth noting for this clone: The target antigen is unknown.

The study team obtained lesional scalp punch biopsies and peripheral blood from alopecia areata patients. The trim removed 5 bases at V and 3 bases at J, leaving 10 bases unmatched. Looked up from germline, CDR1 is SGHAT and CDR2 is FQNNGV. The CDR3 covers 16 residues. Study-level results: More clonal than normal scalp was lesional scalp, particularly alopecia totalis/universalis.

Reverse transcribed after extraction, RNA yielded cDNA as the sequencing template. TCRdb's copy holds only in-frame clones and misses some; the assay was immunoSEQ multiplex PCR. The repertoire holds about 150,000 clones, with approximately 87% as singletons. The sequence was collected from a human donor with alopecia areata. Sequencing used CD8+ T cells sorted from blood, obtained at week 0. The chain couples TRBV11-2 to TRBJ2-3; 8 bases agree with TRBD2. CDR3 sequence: CASSVNPGLDTDTQYF. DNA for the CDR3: TGTGCCAGCAGCGTCAACCCGGGACTAGATACAGATACGCAGTATTTT. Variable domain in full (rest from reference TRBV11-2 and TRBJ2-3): EAGVAQSPRYKIIEKRQSVAFWCNPISGHATLYWYQQILGQGPKLLIQFQNNGVVDDSQLPKDRFSAERLKGVDSTLKIQPAKLEDSAVYLCASSVNPGLDTDTQYFGPGTRLTVL.